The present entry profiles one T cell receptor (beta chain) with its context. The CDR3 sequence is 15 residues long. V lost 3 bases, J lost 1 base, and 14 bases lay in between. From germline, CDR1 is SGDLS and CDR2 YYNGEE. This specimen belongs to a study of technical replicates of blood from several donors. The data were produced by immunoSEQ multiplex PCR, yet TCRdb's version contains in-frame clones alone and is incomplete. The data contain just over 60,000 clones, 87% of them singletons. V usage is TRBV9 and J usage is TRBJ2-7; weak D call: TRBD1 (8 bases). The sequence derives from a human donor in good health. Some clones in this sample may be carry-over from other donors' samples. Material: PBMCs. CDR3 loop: CASSATGGGSYEQYF. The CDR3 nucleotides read TGTGCCAGCAGCGCCACAGGGGGGGGGTCCTACGAGCAGTACTTC.